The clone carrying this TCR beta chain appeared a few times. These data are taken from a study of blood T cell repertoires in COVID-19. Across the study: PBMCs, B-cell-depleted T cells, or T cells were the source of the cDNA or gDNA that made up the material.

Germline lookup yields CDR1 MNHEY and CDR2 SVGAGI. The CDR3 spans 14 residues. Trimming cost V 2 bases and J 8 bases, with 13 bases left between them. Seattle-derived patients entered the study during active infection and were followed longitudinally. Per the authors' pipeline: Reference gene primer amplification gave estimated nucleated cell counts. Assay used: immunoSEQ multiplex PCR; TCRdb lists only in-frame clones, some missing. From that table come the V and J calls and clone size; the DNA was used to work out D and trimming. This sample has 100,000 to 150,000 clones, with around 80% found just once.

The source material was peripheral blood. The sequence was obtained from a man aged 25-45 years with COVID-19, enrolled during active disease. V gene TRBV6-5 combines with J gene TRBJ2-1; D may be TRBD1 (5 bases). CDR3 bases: TGTGCCAGCAGTTACGGTAGGGGTGGACATGAGCAGTTCTTC. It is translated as CASSYGRGGHEQFF.